The 16 T cell receptor beta chains listed next were all sequenced from one sample in a study of T cell changes during pregnancy in multiple sclerosis. Assay: immunoSEQ multiplex PCR; the TCRdb copy retains only in-frame clones and omits some. The repertoire holds roughly 67,000 clones, with roughly 92% as singletons. Sequencing was performed on peripheral blood, taken in the second trimester of pregnancy. These receptors were collected from a female donor with multiple sclerosis, enrolled in a pregnancy study.

This chain connects TRBV21-1 to TRBJ2-3; TRBD1, as called in the table, went unchecked against the DNA. TRBV21-1 is termed a pseudogene. The CDR3 loop spans 17 amino acids. The chain's CDR3 is CASSIRDRTSSTDTQYF. Written as DNA, the CDR3 is TGTGCCAGCAGCATACGGGACAGGACCTCTAGCACAGATACGCAGTATTTT.

The chain carries TRBV2 and TRBJ1-1; a possible D gene is TRBD1 (5 bases). Germline CDR1 is SNHLY and CDR2 is FYNNEI. V was cut by 8 bases and J by 5 bases, with 15 bases left in between. The CDR3 is 13 amino acids. The CDR3 protein is CASGGVGKTEAFF. DNA for the CDR3: TGTGCCAGCGGAGGGGTCGGGAAGACTGAAGCTTTCTTT.

The chain employs TRBV7-9 and TRBJ2-6; no definite D call. This CDR3 comprises 13 residues. V shed 8 bases and J shed 4 bases, with 9 bases lying between them. Germline loops: CDR1 SEHNR, CDR2 FQNEAQ (reference sequence). The CDR3 sequence is CASHQKGANVLTF. The CDR3, as DNA: TGTGCCAGCCATCAAAAAGGGGCCAACGTCCTGACTTTC.

V is TRBV27 and J is TRBJ1-2; D ambiguous. The CDR3 spans 13 residues. Trimming removed 2 bases at V and 1 base at J, with 5 bases between. Germline CDR1 and CDR2: MNHEY and SMNVEV (reference sequence). As DNA, the CDR3 is TGTGCCAGCAGTTTACACTTTAACTATGGCTACACCTTC. The encoded protein is CASSLHFNYGYTF.

The chain links TRBV19 to TRBJ2-5; D uncertain. The CDR3 sequence is 13 residues long. The V end lost 5 bases, the J end lost 0 bases, and 7 bases lay between the germline ends. CDR1 is LNHDA, CDR2 SQIVND, per germline (reference sequence). Here the CDR3 DNA reads TGTGCCAGTAGTTGGCAGGACCAAGAGACCCAGTACTTC. Its translation is CASSWQDQETQYF.

The chain carries TRBV27 and TRBJ2-1, with TRBD2 as a possible D gene (6 bases). The CDR3 runs 17 residues. The ends were cut back, 3 bases at V and 0 bases at J, with 15 bases in the middle. CDR1 is MNHEY, CDR2 SMNVEV, per germline (reference sequence). The DNA for the CDR3 is TGTGCCAGCAGTTTCCGGGACTTTCGATTCTCCTACAATGAGCAGTTCTTC. Encoded protein: CASSFRDFRFSYNEQFF.

Points on this clone: Distinct nucleotide sequences in the sample also encode this CDR3. V usage is TRBV19 and J usage is TRBJ2-7; TRBD1 is a possible D gene (6 bases). Germline V gives CDR1 LNHDA, CDR2 SQIVND (reference sequence). This CDR3 region has 14 residues. Trimming took 0 bases from V and 2 from J, leaving 8 bases between them. Here the CDR3 reads CASSIDRGTYEQYF. CDR3 DNA sequence: TGTGCCAGTAGTATAGACAGGGGAACCTACGAGCAGTACTTC.

This chain joins TRBV18 and TRBJ2-7; TRBD1 might be the D (5 bases). V was shortened by 3 bases and J by 3 bases, with 9 bases between the two germline ends. The CDR3 totals 13 residues. CDR1 is KGHSH and CDR2 is LQKENI in the germline V gene. In nucleotides, the CDR3 is TGTGCCAGCTCACCGGACATACACTACGAGCAGTACTTC. Protein sequence: CASSPDIHYEQYF.

The chain employs TRBV7-8 and TRBJ1-5, with TRBD1 as a possible D gene (5 bases). In germline, CDR1 is SGHVS, CDR2 FQNEAQ. V shed 2 bases and J shed 1 base, with 12 bases lying between them. The CDR3 consists of 16 residues. CDR3 nucleotide sequence: TGTGCCAGCAGCTTATCCGGGACTTCCAGCAATCAGCCCCAGCATTTT. Translating it yields CASSLSGTSSNQPQHF.

The chain joins TRBV6-1 to TRBJ1-3; D remains unclear. CDR3 length equals 14 residues. Germline loops: CDR1 MNHNS, CDR2 SASEGT. Trimming took off 6 bases at V and 0 bases at J, with 9 bases between the two ends. CDR3 bases: TGTGCCAGCAGCCGGGGTAGCTCTGGAAACACCATATATTTT. Its protein product is CASSRGSSGNTIYF.

The V gene is TRBV29-1, the J gene TRBJ1-2, with TRBD1 matching over 8 bases. In germline, CDR1 is SQVTM, CDR2 ANQGSEA. The ends lost 7 bases at V and 0 bases at J; junction bases unmatched: 1. CDR3 length: 12 residues. The CDR3 protein is CSADRANYGYTF. CDR3 in DNA: TGCAGCGCGGACAGGGCTAACTATGGCTACACCTTC. The whole variable domain, filled in from reference TRBV29-1 and TRBJ1-2, reads SAVISQKPSRDICQRGTSLTIQCQVDSQVTMMFWYRQQPGQSLTLIATANQGSEATYESGFVIDKFPISRPNLTFSTLTVSNMSPEDSSIYLCSADRANYGYTFGSGTRLTVV.

This rearrangement joins TRBV19 to TRBJ2-1; TRBD1 matches at 8 bases. This CDR3 contains 15 residues. V lost 8 bases to trimming and J lost 4 bases; unmatched junction nucleotides: 10. The germline V gene has CDR1 LNHDA and CDR2 SQIVND (reference sequence). The CDR3: CASRTWTGTYNEQFF. The CDR3 bases are TGTGCCAGTCGTACGTGGACAGGGACTTACAATGAGCAGTTCTTC. Full variable domain (remainder filled in from reference TRBV19 and TRBJ2-1): DGGITQSPKYLFRKEGQNVTLSCEQNLNHDAMYWYRQDPGQGLRLIYYSQIVNDFQKGDIAEGYSVSREKKESFPLTVTSAQKNPTAFYLCASRTWTGTYNEQFFGPGTRLTVL.

The chain has TRBV5-1 and TRBJ2-7; 13 bases fit TRBD2. The CDR3 covers 22 residues. Germline V gene sequence: CDR1 SGHRS, CDR2 YFSETQ. The J segment lost 2 bases and the V segment lost 0 bases, leaving 20 bases of the junction unmatched. In nucleotides, the CDR3 is TGCGCCAGCAGCTTGGCCTTACGAGGTTACACTAGCGGGAGGGCCGGGACCTACGAGCAGTACTTC. This encodes CASSLALRGYTSGRAGTYEQYF. Together with reference TRBV5-1 and TRBJ2-7, the CDR3 gives the full variable domain: KAGVTQTPRYLIKTRGQQVTLSCSPISGHRSVSWYQQTPGQGLQFLFEYFSETQRNKGNFPGRFSGRQFSNSRSEMNVSTLELGDSALYLCASSLALRGYTSGRAGTYEQYFGPGTRLTVT.

V and J are TRBV10-2 and TRBJ1-1; possibly TRBD1 for D (6 bases). There are 13 residues in the CDR3. Trimming took 5 bases from V and 9 from J, leaving 16 bases between them. Germline CDR1 is WSHSY and CDR2 is SAAADI. The CDR3: CASSRDTYTKAFF. The CDR3 DNA follows: TGCGCCAGCAGTAGGGACACTTATACTAAAGCTTTCTTT.

This chain connects TRBV7-3 to TRBJ2-3; 10 bases align to TRBD2. The trim removed 1 base at V and 2 bases at J, leaving 6 bases unmatched. The CDR3 covers 17 residues. CDR1 and CDR2 from the germline V gene are SGHTA and FQGTGA. For the CDR3, the DNA is TGTGCCAGCAGCTTAAAGGGTCTAGCGGGGGACACAGATACGCAGTATTTT. It is translated as CASSLKGLAGDTDTQYF.

J is TRBJ2-3 and V is TRBV20-1; D not resolved. CDR3 length: 11 residues. CDR1 is DFQATT and CDR2 is SNEGSKA in the germline V gene (reference sequence). V lost 3 bases and J 6 bases, leaving 7 bases between the germline ends. In nucleotides, the CDR3 is TGCAGTGCTAGTGTATCCGATACGCAGTATTTT. It yields the protein CSASVSDTQYF.